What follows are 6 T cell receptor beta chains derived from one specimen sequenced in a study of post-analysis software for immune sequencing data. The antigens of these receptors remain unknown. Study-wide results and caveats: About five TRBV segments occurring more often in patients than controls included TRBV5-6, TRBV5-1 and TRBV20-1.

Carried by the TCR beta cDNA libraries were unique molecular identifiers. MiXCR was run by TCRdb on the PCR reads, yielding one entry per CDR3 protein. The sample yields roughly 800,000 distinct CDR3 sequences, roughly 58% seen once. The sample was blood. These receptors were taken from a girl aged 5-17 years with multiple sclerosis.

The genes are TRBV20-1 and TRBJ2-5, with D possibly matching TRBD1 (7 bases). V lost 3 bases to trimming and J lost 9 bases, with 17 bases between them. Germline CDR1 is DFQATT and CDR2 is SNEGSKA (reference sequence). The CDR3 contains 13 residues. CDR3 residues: CSARPLSRGAQYF. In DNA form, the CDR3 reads TGCAGTGCTAGGCCCCTGAGCAGGGGGGCCCAGTACTTC.

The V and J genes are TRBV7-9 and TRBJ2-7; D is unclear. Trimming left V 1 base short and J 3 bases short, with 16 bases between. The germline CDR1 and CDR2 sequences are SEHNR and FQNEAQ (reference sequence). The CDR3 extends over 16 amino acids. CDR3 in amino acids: CASSLGEGILFYEQYF. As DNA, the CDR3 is TGTGCCAGCAGCTTAGGCGAAGGGATCCTCTTCTACGAGCAGTACTTC.

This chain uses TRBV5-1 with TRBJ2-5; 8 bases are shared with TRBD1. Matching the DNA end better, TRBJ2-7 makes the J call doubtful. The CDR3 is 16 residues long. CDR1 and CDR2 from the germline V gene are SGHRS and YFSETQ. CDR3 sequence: CASSLEPGGGGGEQYF. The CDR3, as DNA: TGCGCCAGCAGCCTGGAGCCAGGGGGCGGAGGTGGCGAGCAGTACTTC.

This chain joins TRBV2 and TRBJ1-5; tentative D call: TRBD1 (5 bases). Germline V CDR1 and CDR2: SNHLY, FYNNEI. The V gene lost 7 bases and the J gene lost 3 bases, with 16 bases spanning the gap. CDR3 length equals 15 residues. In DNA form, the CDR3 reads TGTGCCAGCAAGTGGGGCAGGAGCACCAATCAGCCCCAGCATTTT. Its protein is CASKWGRSTNQPQHF.

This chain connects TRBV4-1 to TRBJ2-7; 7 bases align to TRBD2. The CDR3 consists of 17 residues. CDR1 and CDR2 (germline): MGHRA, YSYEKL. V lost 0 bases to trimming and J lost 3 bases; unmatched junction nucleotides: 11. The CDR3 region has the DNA TGCGCCAGCAGCCAAGAGGGAGCTAGCGGAGGCTTCTACGAGCAGTACTTC. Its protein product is CASSQEGASGGFYEQYF.

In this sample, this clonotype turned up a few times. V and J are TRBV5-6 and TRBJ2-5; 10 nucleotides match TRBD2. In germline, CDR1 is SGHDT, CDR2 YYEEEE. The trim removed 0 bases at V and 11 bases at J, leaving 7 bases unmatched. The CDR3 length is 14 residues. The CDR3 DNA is TGTGCCAGCAGCTTGGGTGTAGCGGGGGGAGAGCAGTACTTC. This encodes CASSLGVAGGEQYF.